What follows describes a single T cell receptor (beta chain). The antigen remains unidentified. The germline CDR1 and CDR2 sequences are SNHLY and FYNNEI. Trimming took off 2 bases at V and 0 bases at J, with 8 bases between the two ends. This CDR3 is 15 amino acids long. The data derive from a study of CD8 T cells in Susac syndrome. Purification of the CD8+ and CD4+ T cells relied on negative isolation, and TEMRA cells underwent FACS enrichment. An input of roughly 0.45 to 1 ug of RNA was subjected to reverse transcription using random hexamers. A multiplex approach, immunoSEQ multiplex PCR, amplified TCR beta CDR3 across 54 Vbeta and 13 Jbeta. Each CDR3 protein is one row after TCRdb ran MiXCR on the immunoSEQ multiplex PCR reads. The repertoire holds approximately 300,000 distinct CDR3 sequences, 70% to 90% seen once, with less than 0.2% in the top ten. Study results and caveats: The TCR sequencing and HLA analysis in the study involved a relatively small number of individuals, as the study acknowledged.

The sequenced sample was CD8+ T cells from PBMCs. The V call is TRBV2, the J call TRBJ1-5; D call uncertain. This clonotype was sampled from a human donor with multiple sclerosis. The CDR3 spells CASSEFSHSNQPQHF. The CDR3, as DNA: TGTGCCAGCAGTGAATTCAGCCATAGCAATCAGCCCCAGCATTTT.